This section outlines one T cell receptor (beta chain) sequence together with its context. The sample belongs to a study of control samples from healthy donors and cancer patients. This CDR3 spans 14 amino acids. V lost 8 bases and J lost 1, with 12 bases in between. Per germline, CDR1 SGHAT and CDR2 FQNNGV. Produced via immunoSEQ multiplex PCR; TCRdb's table is partial and in-frame only. The sample records approximately 230,000 clones, more than 65% being singletons. The J gene is TRBJ2-1, the V gene TRBV11-2; D might be TRBD2 (6 bases). This sequence was found in a woman aged 55-70 years with lung cancer. The sample was PBMCs. The CDR3 nucleotides are TGTGCCAGCTCGGGAGATCCATCCTACAATGAGCAGTTCTTC. Its translation is CASSGDPSYNEQFF.